The entry below gives a single T cell receptor (beta chain) sequence along with its context. Antigen: not known. The length of the CDR3 is 15 residues. The germline gives CDR1 SGHTS, CDR2 YDEGEE. V was pared by 4 bases and J by 4 bases, with 15 bases between. The data were produced by immunoSEQ multiplex PCR, yet TCRdb's version contains in-frame clones alone and is incomplete. Here the sample spans fewer than 35,000 clones, around 82% being singletons. The sample is drawn from a study of a mutant IDH1 vaccine in newly diagnosed glioma. Study as a whole: Vaccination followed radiotherapy alone by 4-6 weeks, or accompanied temozolomide cycles. Every participant had undergone radiotherapy, temozolomide, or both before, and most underwent both.

Notes on the study in general: With respect to changes in top peripheral T cell clonotypes, pseudoprogression seemed unrelated.

Time point in this sample: week 35, safety follow-up. Every single dose of the vaccine, 300 ug of mutant IDH1 20-mer peptide, came with topical imiquimod. This chain joins TRBV5-8 and TRBJ1-3; a weak D match, TRBD1 (5 bases). The TCR was taken from a woman aged 40 to 49 with glioma. The specimen comprised PBMCs, sampled from a glioma patient whose treatment included an IDH1 peptide vaccine. The CDR3 reads CASSIQQVSGNTIYF. The DNA for the CDR3 is TGTGCCAGCAGCATCCAACAGGTATCCGGAAACACCATATATTTT.